The following is a T cell receptor (beta chain) sequence with its context. What it recognizes is unknown. Alongside a J-beta primer mix, a sample-barcoded 5' primer served in a second PCR lasting roughly 7 to 11 cycles. TCRdb re-called the 5' RACE reads through MiXCR, storing one row per CDR3 protein. The sample has about 800,000 distinct CDR3 sequences; less than 60% are singletons. The data originate from a study of blood T cells in healthy people across ages. CDR3 length equals 16 residues. Trimming stripped 5 bases from V and 0 bases from J, with 14 bases between. Germline loops: CDR1 SGHVS, CDR2 FNYEAQ. Per-sample yields of isolated PBMCs were at least 6.5 million. Findings and limits, study-wide: Because sorting was not performed, PBMCs prevented conclusive naive versus antigen-experienced comparison.

V usage is TRBV7-6 and J usage is TRBJ2-1; D is possibly TRBD1 (6 bases). The source is a man older than 75 in good health. Sequenced sample: blood. CDR3 region: CASSPRTASSYNEQFF. The CDR3 nucleotides read TGTGCCAGCAGCCCTCGGACAGCGAGCTCCTACAATGAGCAGTTCTTC.